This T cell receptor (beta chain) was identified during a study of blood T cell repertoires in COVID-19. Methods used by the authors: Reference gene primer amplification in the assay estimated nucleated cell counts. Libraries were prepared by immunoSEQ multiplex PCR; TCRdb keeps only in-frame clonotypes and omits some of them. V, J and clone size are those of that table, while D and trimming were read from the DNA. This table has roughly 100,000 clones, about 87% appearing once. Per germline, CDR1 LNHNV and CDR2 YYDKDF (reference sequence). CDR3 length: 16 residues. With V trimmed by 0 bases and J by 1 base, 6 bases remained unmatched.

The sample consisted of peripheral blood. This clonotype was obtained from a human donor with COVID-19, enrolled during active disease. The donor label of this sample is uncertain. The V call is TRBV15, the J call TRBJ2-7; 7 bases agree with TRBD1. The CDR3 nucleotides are TGTGCCACCAGCAGAGATGGGACAGTAGGATCCTACGAGCAGTACTTC. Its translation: CATSRDGTVGSYEQYF.